This record concerns one TCR beta chain sequence. This sample is drawn from a study of blood T cell repertoires in COVID-19. Background on the study: From the United States, Italy and Spain came samples of acute and convalescent COVID-19. Nucleic acid was either cDNA or gDNA, and it came from T cells, B-cell-depleted T cells, or PBMCs.

Germline loops: CDR1 SGHNT, CDR2 YYREEE (reference sequence). Losses at the gene ends were 4 bases for V and 4 bases for J; bases not matched to a gene: 7. CDR3 length equals 15 residues. Original analysis: Using reference gene primer amplification, nucleated cell counts were estimated. Some clones are missing from TCRdb's copy, which holds only in-frame ones; the method was immunoSEQ multiplex PCR. V, J and clone size were drawn from that table, and D and trimming were deduced from the DNA. The repertoire has some 110,000 clones, approximately 85% of them found once; the top ten carry roughly 7.9%. The sample taken for sequencing was peripheral blood. The chain has TRBV5-4 and TRBJ2-7, with TRBD2 matching over 11 bases. The source of this sequence is a man in his sixties or seventies with acute or convalescent COVID-19. CDR3 in DNA: TGTGCCAGCAGCATTAGACTAGCGGGGAGGTACGAGCAGTACTTC. This translates into CASSIRLAGRYEQYF.